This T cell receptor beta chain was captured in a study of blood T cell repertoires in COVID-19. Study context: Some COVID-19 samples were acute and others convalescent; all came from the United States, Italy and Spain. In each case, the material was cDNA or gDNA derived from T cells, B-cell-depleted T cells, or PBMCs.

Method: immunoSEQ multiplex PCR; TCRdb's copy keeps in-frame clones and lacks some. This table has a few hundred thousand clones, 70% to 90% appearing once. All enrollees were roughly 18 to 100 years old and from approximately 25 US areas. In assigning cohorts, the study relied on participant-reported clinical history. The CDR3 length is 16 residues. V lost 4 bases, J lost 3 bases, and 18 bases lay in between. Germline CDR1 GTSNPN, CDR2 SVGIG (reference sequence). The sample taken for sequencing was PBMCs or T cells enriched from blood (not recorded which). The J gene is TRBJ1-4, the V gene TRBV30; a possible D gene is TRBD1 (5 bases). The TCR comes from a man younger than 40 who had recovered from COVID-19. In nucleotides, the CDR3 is TGTGCCTGGAACCTAGGAGGGTTGGGGGCTAATGAAAAACTGTTTTTT. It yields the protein CAWNLGGLGANEKLFF.